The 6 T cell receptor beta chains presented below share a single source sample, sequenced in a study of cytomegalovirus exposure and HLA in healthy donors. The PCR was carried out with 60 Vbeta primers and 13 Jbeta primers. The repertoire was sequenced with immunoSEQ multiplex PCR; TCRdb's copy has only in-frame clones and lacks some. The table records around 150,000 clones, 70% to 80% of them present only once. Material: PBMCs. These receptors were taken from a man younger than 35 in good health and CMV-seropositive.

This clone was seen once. CDR3: CASSPRVAGVTYNEQFF. DNA for the CDR3: TGTGCCAGCAGCCCGAGGGTGGCGGGAGTAACCTACAATGAGCAGTTCTTC. The chain recombines TRBV7-6 with TRBJ2-1; 7 nucleotides match TRBD2. Germline lookup yields CDR1 SGHVS and CDR2 FNYEAQ. This CDR3 comprises 17 residues. V shed 5 bases and J 2 bases; nucleotides not matched to a gene: 12.

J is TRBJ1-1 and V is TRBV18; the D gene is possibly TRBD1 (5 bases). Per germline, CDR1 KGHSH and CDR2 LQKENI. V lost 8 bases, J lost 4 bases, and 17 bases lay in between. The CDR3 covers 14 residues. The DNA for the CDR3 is TGTGCCAGCACAATGGCCAGGGAGGGCACTGAAGCTTTCTTT. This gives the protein CASTMAREGTEAFF.

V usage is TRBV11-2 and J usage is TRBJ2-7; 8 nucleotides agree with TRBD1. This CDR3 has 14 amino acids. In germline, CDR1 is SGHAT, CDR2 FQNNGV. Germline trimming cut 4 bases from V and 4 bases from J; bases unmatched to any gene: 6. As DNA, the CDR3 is TGTGCCAGCAGCTCGGACAGGGAGGTTTACGAGCAGTACTTC. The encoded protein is CASSSDREVYEQYF. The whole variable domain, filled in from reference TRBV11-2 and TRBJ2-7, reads EAGVAQSPRYKIIEKRQSVAFWCNPISGHATLYWYQQILGQGPKLLIQFQNNGVVDDSQLPKDRFSAERLKGVDSTLKIQPAKLEDSAVYLCASSSDREVYEQYFGPGTRLTVT.

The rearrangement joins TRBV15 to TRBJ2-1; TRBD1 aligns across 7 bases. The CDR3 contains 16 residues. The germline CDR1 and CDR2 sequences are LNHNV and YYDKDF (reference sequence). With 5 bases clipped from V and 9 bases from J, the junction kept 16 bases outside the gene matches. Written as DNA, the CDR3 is TGTGCCACCAGCGCACGACAGGGCTCCCTGACCGTTGAGCAGTTCTTC. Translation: CATSARQGSLTVEQFF.

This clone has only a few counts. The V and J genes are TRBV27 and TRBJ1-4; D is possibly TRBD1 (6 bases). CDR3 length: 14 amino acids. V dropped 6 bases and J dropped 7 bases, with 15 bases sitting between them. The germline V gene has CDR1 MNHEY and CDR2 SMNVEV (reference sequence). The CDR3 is CASSPLAGAEKLFF. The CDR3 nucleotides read TGTGCCAGCAGCCCCCTGGCAGGGGCTGAAAAACTGTTTTTT.

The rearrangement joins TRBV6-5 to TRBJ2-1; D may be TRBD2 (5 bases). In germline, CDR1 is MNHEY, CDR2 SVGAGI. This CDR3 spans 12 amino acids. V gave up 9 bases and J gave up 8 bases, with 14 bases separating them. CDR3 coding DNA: TGTGCCAGAATTCAATTGGAGGATGAGCAGTTCTTC. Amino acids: CARIQLEDEQFF.